Listed here are 22 T cell receptor beta chains from one sample, sequenced in a study of spatial heterogeneity in lung cancer. MiXCR, applied by TCRdb to the 5' RACE reads, yields one record per CDR3 protein. The sample records around 60,000 distinct CDR3 sequences, around 8.4% being singletons. Time point of the sample: sample taken at primary tumor resection. No cell sorting; template was whole RNA from tumor, lung tissue or PBMC. Sequencing was performed on PBMCs, taken at surgery. The receptors stem from a female donor with early-stage non-small cell lung cancer.

This clonotype appeared many times. This sequence joins TRBV6-2 or TRBV6-3 and TRBJ2-5, with D maybe TRBD1 (5 bases). The germline CDR1 and CDR2 sequences are MNHEY and SVGEGT. CDR3 length: 15 amino acids. The V end was cut by 6 bases, the J end by 4 bases, with 18 bases between. DNA of the CDR3: TGTGCCAGCAGCGTCCAGCTGGGGCCCGGAGAGACCCAGTACTTC. Encoded protein: CASSVQLGPGETQYF.

This clonotype was seen a few times. This chain uses TRBV20-1 with TRBJ1-1, with D tentatively TRBD1 (5 bases). Trimming took off 3 bases at V and 2 bases at J, with 19 bases between the two ends. From germline, CDR1 is DFQATT and CDR2 SNEGSKA (reference sequence). This CDR3 is built from 16 residues. The CDR3 region is CSARGRGPGLNTEAFF. The CDR3, as DNA: TGCAGTGCTAGGGGAAGGGGACCCGGGCTAAACACTGAAGCTTTCTTT.

This clonotype was observed a single time. Being one base from a much bigger clone, this may be a read error. The chain employs TRBV7-2 and TRBJ2-2; D is unclear. Trimming left V 1 base short and J 5 bases short, with 8 bases between. Germline CDR1 is SGHTA and CDR2 is FQGNSA. The CDR3 loop spans 14 amino acids. CDR3 amino acids: CASSLEHGTGELFF. The CDR3 bases are TGTGCCAGCAGCTTAGAACATGGAACCGGGGAGCTGTTTTTT.

The chain couples TRBV28 to TRBJ1-3, with D unresolved. Per the germline V gene, CDR1 is MDHEN and CDR2 is SYDVKM. The CDR3 consists of 14 residues. V lost 6 bases to trimming and J lost 0 bases, with 9 bases between them. This CDR3 reads CASRGEVSGNTIYF. The CDR3 DNA follows: TGTGCCAGCAGGGGAGAGGTCTCTGGAAACACCATATATTTT.

This clonotype has a count of ten or more. The rearrangement uses TRBV30 and TRBJ2-3; D remains ambiguous. This CDR3 contains 16 residues. Germline V CDR1 and CDR2: GTSNPN, SVGIG (reference sequence). V lost 1 base, J lost 0 bases, and 14 bases lay in between. The CDR3 coding sequence is TGTGCCTGGAGTGATCCTCCCCGCCCTAGCACAGATACGCAGTATTTT. Translating gives CAWSDPPRPSTDTQYF.

This clonotype was observed a handful of times. The chain recombines TRBV10-3 with TRBJ1-6; D is ambiguous. Per germline, CDR1 ENHRY and CDR2 SYGVKD. There are 14 residues in the CDR3. V lost 0 bases to trimming and J lost 5 bases, with 5 bases between them. The CDR3 bases are TGTGCCATCAGTGAGTCGGCAGATAATTCACCCCTCCACTTT. Translating it yields CAISESADNSPLHF.

This clonotype was detected ten times or more. V usage is TRBV16 and J usage is TRBJ1-5; D unresolved. In germline, CDR1 is KGHSY, CDR2 FQNENV. Trimming took 2 bases from V and 5 from J, leaving 7 bases between them. The length of the CDR3 is 13 residues. As DNA, the CDR3 is TGTGCCAGCAGCCAAAACAGTGATCAGCCCCAGCATTTT. Protein product: CASSQNSDQPQHF.

This clonotype has more than one count but fewer than ten. V usage is TRBV19 and J usage is TRBJ1-1; D remains unclear. The germline gives CDR1 LNHDA, CDR2 SQIVND (reference sequence). Trimming pared 5 bases from V and 1 base from J, leaving 14 bases between. This CDR3 comprises 15 residues. The CDR3 DNA follows: TGTGCCAGTAGTTCGGCTCCTGAACGGAACACTGAAGCTTTCTTT. Its translation is CASSSAPERNTEAFF.

This clonotype was seen many times. The chain recombines TRBV3-1 with TRBJ1-1; D not resolved. V was cut by 5 bases and J by 2 bases, with 9 bases left in between. Germline CDR1 and CDR2: LGHDT and YNNKEL (reference sequence). This CDR3 contains 13 residues. The CDR3 region is CASSSTDNTEAFF. In nucleotides, the CDR3 is TGTGCCAGCAGCTCCACAGACAACACTGAAGCTTTCTTT.

This clonotype occurred a few times. The J gene is TRBJ1-1, the V gene TRBV19; D might be TRBD1 (5 bases). Looked up from germline, CDR1 is LNHDA and CDR2 is SQIVND (reference sequence). This CDR3 region has 14 residues. V was trimmed by 6 bases and J by 6 bases, leaving 17 bases between them. CDR3 protein: CASSTTREAAEAFF. The CDR3 nucleotides are TGTGCCAGTAGCACCACCAGGGAGGCAGCTGAAGCTTTCTTT.

In the case of this clonotype: A read error may account for a junction end that differs from germline. J is TRBJ2-1 and V is TRBV5-1; the D call may be TRBD1 or TRBD2 (6 bases each). Germline V gene data show CDR1 as SGHRS and CDR2 as YFSETQ. The length of the CDR3 is 16 residues. Here the CDR3 DNA reads TGCGCCAGCAGCTCTCAGACTGGAGGGGGACACAATGAGCAGTTCTTT. Translation: CASSSQTGGGHNEQFF.

This clonotype has ten or more counts. The rearrangement uses TRBV20-1 and TRBJ1-1, with D possibly matching TRBD1 (5 bases). The CDR3 length is 11 residues. In germline, CDR1 is DFQATT, CDR2 SNEGSKA (reference sequence). V was cut by 3 bases and J by 3 bases, with 5 bases left in between. The CDR3 DNA reads TGCAGTGCTAGGGGACACACTGAAGCTTTCTTT. It yields the protein CSARGHTEAFF.

This clonotype has ten or more counts. The CDR3 DNA reads as TGTGCCAGCAGTTACGGGACTAGCGGCACAGATACGCAGTATTTT. Residues: CASSYGTSGTDTQYF. The V gene is TRBV6-5, the J gene TRBJ2-3; TRBD2 matches at 10 bases. The germline V gene encodes CDR1 MNHEY and CDR2 SVGAGI. V was pared by 2 bases and J by 1 base, with 0 bases of the junction left unmatched. The CDR3 loop spans 15 amino acids.

The chain combines TRBV5-1 with TRBJ1-1; D is perhaps TRBD1 (5 bases). CDR3 length: 15 amino acids. Germline CDR1 is SGHRS and CDR2 is YFSETQ. Trimming stripped 4 bases from V and 3 bases from J, with 16 bases between. The CDR3 sequence is CASSPRADRHTEAFF. As DNA, the CDR3 is TGCGCCAGCAGCCCTAGGGCCGACAGACACACTGAAGCTTTCTTT. The whole variable domain, filled in from reference TRBV5-1 and TRBJ1-1, reads KAGVTQTPRYLIKTRGQQVTLSCSPISGHRSVSWYQQTPGQGLQFLFEYFSETQRNKGNFPGRFSGRQFSNSRSEMNVSTLELGDSALYLCASSPRADRHTEAFFGQGTRLTVV.

A word on this clonotype: Just one base apart from a much larger clone, this may be a read error. The gene calls are TRBV6-5 and TRBJ2-6; D is perhaps TRBD1 (5 bases). Germline V lookup: CDR1 MNHEY, CDR2 SVGAGI. CDR3 size: 13 residues. CDR3 protein: CASRPAGANVLAF. In DNA form, the CDR3 reads TGTGCCAGCCGCCCAGCTGGGGCCAACGTCCTGGCTTTC.

This sequence joins TRBV6-5 and TRBJ1-2, with D hard to call. V was clipped by 3 bases and J by 4 bases, with 9 bases between them. The CDR3 sequence is 13 residues long. The germline gives CDR1 MNHEY, CDR2 SVGAGI. The DNA for the CDR3 is TGTGCCAGCAGTTATCTGGGGTCCTATGGCTACACCTTC. It translates to CASSYLGSYGYTF.

J is TRBJ2-1 and V is TRBV10-3; the D gene is possibly TRBD2 (6 bases). V lost 6 bases and J lost 1, with 13 bases in between. Germline-derived CDR1 and CDR2 are ENHRY and SYGVKD. The CDR3 contains 15 residues. DNA of the CDR3: TGTGCCATCAGAGGGGCTAGCGATTCCTACAATGAGCAGTTCTTC. Translating it yields CAIRGASDSYNEQFF.

The chain recombines TRBV11-2 with TRBJ1-1; D not certain. Germline lookup yields CDR1 SGHAT and CDR2 FQNNGV. The CDR3 is made up of 13 amino acids. The V end was cut by 1 base, the J end by 11 bases, with 14 bases between. The CDR3 is CASSLGIDSSAFF. The CDR3 region has the DNA TGTGCCAGCAGCTTAGGAATAGACTCCAGCGCTTTCTTT.

The chain uses TRBV5-1 and TRBJ2-3; TRBD2 matches at 10 bases. Trimming took 0 bases from V and 0 from J; bases not matched to a gene: 7. The CDR3 has 18 amino acids. Germline CDR1 reads SGHRS; CDR2 reads YFSETQ. The CDR3 DNA reads TGCGCCAGCAGCTTGGTGTCTAGCGGGGGACTCAGCACAGATACGCAGTATTTT. Its translation: CASSLVSSGGLSTDTQYF. The whole variable domain, remainder taken from reference TRBV5-1 and TRBJ2-3, is KAGVTQTPRYLIKTRGQQVTLSCSPISGHRSVSWYQQTPGQGLQFLFEYFSETQRNKGNFPGRFSGRQFSNSRSEMNVSTLELGDSALYLCASSLVSSGGLSTDTQYFGPGTRLTVL.

This clonotype came up once. This may stem from a read error, because a much larger clone lies one nucleotide away. The chain joins TRBV20-1 to TRBJ2-7; the D gene is possibly TRBD2 (5 bases). The CDR3 has 11 amino acids. Per germline, CDR1 DFQATT and CDR2 SNEGSKA (reference sequence). V was pared by 7 bases and J by 0 bases, with 7 bases between. The CDR3 bases are TGCAGTGGGACTTACTCCTACGAGCAGTACTTC. It codes for CSGTYSYEQYF.

This clonotype was picked up many times. V gene TRBV29-1 combines with J gene TRBJ2-1; 7 nucleotides align to TRBD2. The CDR3 covers 14 residues. Germline assignment: CDR1 SQVTM and CDR2 ANQGSEA. With V trimmed by 6 bases and J by 10 bases, 15 bases remained unmatched. CDR3 residues: CSVGTSARAGEQFF. The CDR3 DNA sequence: TGCAGCGTCGGTACTAGCGCCAGGGCTGGAGAGCAGTTCTTC.

V usage is TRBV12-3 or TRBV12-4 and J usage is TRBJ1-4; no clear D gene. V lost 3 bases and J lost 0, with 5 bases in between. The CDR3 runs 14 residues. CDR3 in DNA: TGTGCCAGCAGTTTCAGTGCAACTAATGAAAAACTGTTTTTT. This sequence encodes CASSFSATNEKLFF.